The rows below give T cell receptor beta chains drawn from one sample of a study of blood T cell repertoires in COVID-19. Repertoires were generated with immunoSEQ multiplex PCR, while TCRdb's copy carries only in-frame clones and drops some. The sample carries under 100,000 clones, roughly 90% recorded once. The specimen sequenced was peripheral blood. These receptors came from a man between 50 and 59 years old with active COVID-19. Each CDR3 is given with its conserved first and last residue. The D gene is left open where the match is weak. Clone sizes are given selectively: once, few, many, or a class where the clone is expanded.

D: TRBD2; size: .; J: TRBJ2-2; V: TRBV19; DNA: TGTGCCAGTAGTTGGACTAGCGGGAGGGAGGACACCGGGGAGCTGTTTTTT; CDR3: CASSWTSGREDTGELFF
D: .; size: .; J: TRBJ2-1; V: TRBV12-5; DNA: TGTGCTAGTGGTCTGCGGGGTAGCTCCTACAATGAGCAGTTCTTC; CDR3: CASGLRGSSYNEQFF
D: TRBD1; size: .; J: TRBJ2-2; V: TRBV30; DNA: TGTGCCTGGAGATGGACAGGGAACACCGGGGAGCTGTTTTTT; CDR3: CAWRWTGNTGELFF
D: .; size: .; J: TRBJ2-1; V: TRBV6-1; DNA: TGTGCCAGCAGTGAGTCTGGCGGGCGTAACAATGAGCAGTTCTTC; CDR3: CASSESGGRNNEQFF
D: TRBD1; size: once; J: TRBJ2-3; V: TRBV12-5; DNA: TGTGCTAGTGGTTTGATGCACCGGGACAGGGGTATTGTGGATACGCAGTATTTT; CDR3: CASGLMHRDRGIVDTQYF
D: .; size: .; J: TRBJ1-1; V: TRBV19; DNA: TGTGCCAGTACGGGCACTGAAGCTTTCTTT; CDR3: CASTGTEAFF
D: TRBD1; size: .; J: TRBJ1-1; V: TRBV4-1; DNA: TGCGCCAGCAGCCAGCAACAGGGGAAGAACACTGAAGCTTTCTTT; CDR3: CASSQQQGKNTEAFF
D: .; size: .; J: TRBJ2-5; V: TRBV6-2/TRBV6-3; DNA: TGTGCCAGCAGTTCATCCAGAGGGACTTCCCAGTACTTC; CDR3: CASSSSRGTSQYF
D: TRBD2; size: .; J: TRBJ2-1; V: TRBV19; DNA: TGTGCCAGTAGTTACACTAGCGGCCGAAGCTCCTACAATGAGCAGTTCTTC; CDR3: CASSYTSGRSSYNEQFF
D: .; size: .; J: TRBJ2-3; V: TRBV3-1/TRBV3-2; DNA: TGTGCCAGCAGCCAAGTAGTTGCAATAAGCACAGATACGCAGTATTTT; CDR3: CASSQVVAISTDTQYF
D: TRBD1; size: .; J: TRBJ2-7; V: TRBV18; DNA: TGTGCCAGCTCACCGGGACAGCCCTACGAGCAGTACTTC; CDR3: CASSPGQPYEQYF
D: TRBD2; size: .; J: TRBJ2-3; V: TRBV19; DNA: TGTGCCAGTAGTGGGACTAGCCCCTCGCGGGATACGCAGTATTTT; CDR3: CASSGTSPSRDTQYF
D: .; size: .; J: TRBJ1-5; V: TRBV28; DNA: TGTGCCAGCAGCGGGCTGAGGGAGCACAATCAGCCCCAGCATTTT; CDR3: CASSGLREHNQPQHF
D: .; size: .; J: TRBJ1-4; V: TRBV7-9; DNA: TGTGCCAGCAGCTTAAGACCGGTCGGGACAAATGAAAAACTGTTTTTT; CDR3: CASSLRPVGTNEKLFF
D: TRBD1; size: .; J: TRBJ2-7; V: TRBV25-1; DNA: TGTGCCAGCAGTGCACGACAGGGGATGCAGGGAGGAAACTACGAGCAGTACTTC; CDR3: CASSARQGMQGGNYEQYF
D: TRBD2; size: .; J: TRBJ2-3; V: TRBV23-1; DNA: TGCGCCAGCAGTCAATTGTCGTCTAGCGGGAGGAGCACAGATACGCAGTATTTT; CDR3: CASSQLSSSGRSTDTQYF
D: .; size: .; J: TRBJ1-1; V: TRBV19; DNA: TGTGCCAGTAGTATAGTCTCAACAGGGAACACTGAAGCTTTCTTT; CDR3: CASSIVSTGNTEAFF
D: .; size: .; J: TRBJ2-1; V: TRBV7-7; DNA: TGTGCCAGCAGCTTACTCGGGGGAGGTGAGCAGTTCTTC; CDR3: CASSLLGGGEQFF
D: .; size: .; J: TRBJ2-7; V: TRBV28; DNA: TGTGCCAGCAGTTGGCCCAACTACGAGCAGTACTTC; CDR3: CASSWPNYEQYF
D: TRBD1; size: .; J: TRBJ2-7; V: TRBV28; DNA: TGTGCCAGCAGAACAGTTCGACAGGGCCCTCCCTACGAGCAGTACTTC; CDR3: CASRTVRQGPPYEQYF
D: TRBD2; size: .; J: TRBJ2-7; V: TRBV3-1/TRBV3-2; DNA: TGTGCCAGCAGTCAAACAGCGGGAGCGCTGAACGAGCAGTACTTC; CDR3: CASSQTAGALNEQYF
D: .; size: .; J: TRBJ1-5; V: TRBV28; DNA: TGTGCCAGCAGCGCACGACAGTTCAGGGTGCACAATCAGCCCCAGCATTTT; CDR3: CASSARQFRVHNQPQHF
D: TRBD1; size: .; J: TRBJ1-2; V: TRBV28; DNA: TGTGCCAGCAGTTTACTGGGACAGAATAGCTACACCTTC; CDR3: CASSLLGQNSYTF
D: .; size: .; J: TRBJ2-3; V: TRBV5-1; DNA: TGCGCCAGCAGCTTGGGGGCGGGTTCTAGCACAGATACGCAGTATTTT; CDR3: CASSLGAGSSTDTQYF
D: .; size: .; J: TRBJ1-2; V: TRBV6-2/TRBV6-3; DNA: TGTGCCAGCAGTTACACCGGGAACTATGGCTACACCTTC; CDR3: CASSYTGNYGYTF
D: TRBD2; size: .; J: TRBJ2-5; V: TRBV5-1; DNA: TGCGCCAGCAGCCTTGGGACTAGCGGGGGGGCTGTAGGAGAGACCCAGTACTTC; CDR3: CASSLGTSGGAVGETQYF
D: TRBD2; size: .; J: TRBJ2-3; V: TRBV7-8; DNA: TGTGCCAGCAAAGGGCTAGCGGGAAGCACAGATACGCAGTATTTT; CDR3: CASKGLAGSTDTQYF
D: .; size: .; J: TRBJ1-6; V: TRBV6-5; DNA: TGTGCCAGCAGTTACTACCCGGATGGCGGGAATTCACCCCTCCACTTT; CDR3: CASSYYPDGGNSPLHF
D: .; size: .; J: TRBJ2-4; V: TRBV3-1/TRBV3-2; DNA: TGTGCCAGCAGCCAAGATCACTTAGCGGCTCTAGCCAAAAACATTCAGTACTTC; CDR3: CASSQDHLAALAKNIQYF
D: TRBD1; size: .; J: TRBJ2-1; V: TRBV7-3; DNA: TGTGCCAGCAGCCCACAGGGGGGTACCTACAATGAGCAGTTCTTC; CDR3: CASSPQGGTYNEQFF
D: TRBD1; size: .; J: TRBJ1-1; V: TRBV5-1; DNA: TGCGCCAGCAGCCCCGGGACAGATGAAGCTTTCTTT; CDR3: CASSPGTDEAFF
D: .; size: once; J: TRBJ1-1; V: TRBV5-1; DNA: TGCGCCAGCAGCTTGTCCCCTAACGCACCGAGGTACACTGAAGCTTTCTTT; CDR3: CASSLSPNAPRYTEAFF
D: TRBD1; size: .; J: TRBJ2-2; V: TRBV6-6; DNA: TGTGCCAGCAGTTCACGACAGGGGGCGAACACCGGGGAGCTGTTTTTT; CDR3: CASSSRQGANTGELFF
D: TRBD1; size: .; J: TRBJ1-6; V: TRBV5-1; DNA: TGCGCCAGCAGCTTGGAACAGGGGGCTCGTTCACCCCTCCACTTT; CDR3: CASSLEQGARSPLHF
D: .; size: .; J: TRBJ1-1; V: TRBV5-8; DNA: TGTGCCAGCAGCCGCGGTAGGACTGAAGCTTTCTTT; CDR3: CASSRGRTEAFF
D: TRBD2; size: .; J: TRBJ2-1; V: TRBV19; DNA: TGTGCCAGCACCCCCTCCGGCTCCAGCGGGAGGAAGCGCAGGAATGAGCAGTTCTTC; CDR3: CASTPSGSSGRKRRNEQFF
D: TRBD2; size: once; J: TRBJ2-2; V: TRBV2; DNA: TGTGCCAGCAGTGCCCTTCAACGACTAGCGGGAGGGAAATCCGGGGAGCTGTTTTTT; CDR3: CASSALQRLAGGKSGELFF
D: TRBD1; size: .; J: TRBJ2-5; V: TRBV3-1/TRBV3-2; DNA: TGTGCCAGCAGCCAATGGGGACAGGGGGCTCAAGAGACCCAGTACTTC; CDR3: CASSQWGQGAQETQYF
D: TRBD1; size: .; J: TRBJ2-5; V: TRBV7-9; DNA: TGTGCCAGCAGCTCCTGGACAGGGGAGGGCCAAGAGACCCAGTACTTC; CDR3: CASSSWTGEGQETQYF
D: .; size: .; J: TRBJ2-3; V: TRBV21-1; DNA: TGTGCCAGCAGCCGACCCTCCCAACAAGCGGGAGCGCATCCAGATACGCAGTATTTT; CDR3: CASSRPSQQAGAHPDTQYF
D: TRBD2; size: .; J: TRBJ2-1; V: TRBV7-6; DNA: TGTGCCAGCAACCCCGGGAGGCCTAACAGCGTAAAGGACAATGAGCAGTTCTTC; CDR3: CASNPGRPNSVKDNEQFF
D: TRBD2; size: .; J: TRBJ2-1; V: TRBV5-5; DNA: TGTGCCAGCAGCTTGCTACTAGCGGCCTACAATGAGCAGTTCTTC; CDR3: CASSLLLAAYNEQFF
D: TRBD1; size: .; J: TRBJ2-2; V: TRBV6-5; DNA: TGTGCCAGCAGTCGACAGGGAGACACCGGGGAGCTGTTTTTT; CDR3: CASSRQGDTGELFF
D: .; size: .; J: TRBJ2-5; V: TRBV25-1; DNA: TGTGCCAGCAGACAGGGAGAGACCCAGTACTTC; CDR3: CASRQGETQYF
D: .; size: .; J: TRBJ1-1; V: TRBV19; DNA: TGTGCCAGTAGTTCAAACAGGGAGTGGTCTGAAGCTTTCTTT; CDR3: CASSSNREWSEAFF
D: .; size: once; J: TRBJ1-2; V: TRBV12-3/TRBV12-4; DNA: TGTGCCAGCAGCCCGGGAGATATCTATGGCTACACCTTC; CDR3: CASSPGDIYGYTF
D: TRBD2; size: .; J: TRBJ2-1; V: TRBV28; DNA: TGTGCCAGCCTTTCAGCTAGCGGGATTCGAAGCAATGAGCAGTTCTTC; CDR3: CASLSASGIRSNEQFF
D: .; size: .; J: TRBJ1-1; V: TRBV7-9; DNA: TGTGCCAGCAGCTTATCTACTACAGGGAACACTGAAGCTTTCTTT; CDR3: CASSLSTTGNTEAFF
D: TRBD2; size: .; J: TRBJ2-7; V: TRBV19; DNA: TGTGCCAGTAGTCCGCGGTCTAGCGGGGTCGACGAGCAGTACTTC; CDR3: CASSPRSSGVDEQYF